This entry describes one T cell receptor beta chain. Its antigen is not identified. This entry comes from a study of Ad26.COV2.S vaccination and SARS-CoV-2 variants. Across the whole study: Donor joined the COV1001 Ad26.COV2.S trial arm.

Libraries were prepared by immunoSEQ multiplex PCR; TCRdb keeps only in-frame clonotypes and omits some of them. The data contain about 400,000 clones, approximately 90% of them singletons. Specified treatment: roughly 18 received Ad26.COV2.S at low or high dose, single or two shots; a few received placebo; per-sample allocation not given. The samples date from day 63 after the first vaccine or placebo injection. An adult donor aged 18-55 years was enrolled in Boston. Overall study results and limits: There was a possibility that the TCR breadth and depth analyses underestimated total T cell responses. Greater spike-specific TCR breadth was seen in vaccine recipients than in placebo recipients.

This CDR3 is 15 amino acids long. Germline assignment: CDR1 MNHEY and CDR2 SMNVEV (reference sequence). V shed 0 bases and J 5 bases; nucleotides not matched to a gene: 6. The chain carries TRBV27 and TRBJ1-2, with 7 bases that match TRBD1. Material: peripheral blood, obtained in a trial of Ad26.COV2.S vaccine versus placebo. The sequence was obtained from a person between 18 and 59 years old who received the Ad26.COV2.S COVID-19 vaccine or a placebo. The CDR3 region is CASSLSNRGIYGYTF. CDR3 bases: TGTGCCAGCAGTTTATCGAACAGGGGCATTTATGGCTACACCTTC.